The 3 T cell receptor beta chains presented below share a single source sample, sequenced in a study of blood T cell repertoires in COVID-19. Measured with immunoSEQ multiplex PCR; TCRdb has only the in-frame clones, and not every one. Of approximately 260,000 clones in the sample, approximately 85% are singletons; the top ten hold approximately 9.9%. Sequences were obtained from peripheral blood. The receptors here all came from a woman aged 70 to 79 with acute or convalescent COVID-19.

This chain links TRBV10-2 with TRBJ2-3; no reliable D call. Germline V gene data show CDR1 as WSHSY and CDR2 as SAAADI. Between the trimmed V and J ends, which lost 8 bases and 0 bases, there was a span of 21 bases. The CDR3 runs 17 residues. CDR3 nucleotides: TGCGCCAGCCGCTTAAGTTCTACTCCCCGTAGCACAGATACGCAGTATTTT. It encodes CASRLSSTPRSTDTQYF.

The chain carries TRBV5-1 and TRBJ1-1, with D possibly matching TRBD1 (6 bases). Germline-derived CDR1 and CDR2 are SGHRS and YFSETQ. The CDR3 contains 13 residues. The V and J ends lost 4 bases and 8 bases respectively, with 15 bases between them. The CDR3 here is CASSPTTGMEAFF. CDR3 sequence (DNA): TGCGCCAGCAGCCCAACGACAGGCATGGAAGCTTTCTTT. Full variable domain (rest looked up from reference TRBV5-1 and TRBJ1-1): KAGVTQTPRYLIKTRGQQVTLSCSPISGHRSVSWYQQTPGQGLQFLFEYFSETQRNKGNFPGRFSGRQFSNSRSEMNVSTLELGDSALYLCASSPTTGMEAFFGQGTRLTVV.

The chain is built from TRBV7-9 and TRBJ1-1; possible D gene TRBD1, 6 bases. V was cut by 3 bases and J by 3 bases, with 8 bases left in between. Germline CDR1 reads SEHNR; CDR2 reads FQNEAQ (reference sequence). This CDR3 is built from 13 residues. This CDR3 is CASSLRTDTEAFF. As DNA, the CDR3 is TGTGCCAGCAGCTTGCGGACAGACACTGAAGCTTTCTTT.